What follows are 32 T cell receptor beta chains derived from one specimen sequenced in a study of blood T cells in healthy people across ages. Through a sample-barcoded 5' primer and a J-beta primer mix, a second PCR was run for roughly 6 to 11 cycles. Using its own MiXCR run on the 5' RACE reads, TCRdb lists one record per CDR3 protein. Among approximately 1.5 million distinct CDR3 sequences listed, 35% to 45% were seen once. Specimen: blood. The receptors come from a woman aged 18-30 years in good health.

The chain links TRBV18 to TRBJ2-3; 10 bases match TRBD2. V lost 10 bases, J lost 2 bases, and 6 bases stayed unmatched. CDR1 is KGHSH, CDR2 LQKENI, per germline. The CDR3 totals 14 residues. The CDR3 loop reads CATRTSGPTDTQYF. The CDR3 DNA follows: TGTGCCACACGGACTAGCGGACCCACAGATACGCAGTATTTT.

This chain joins TRBV7-9 and TRBJ1-4, with D possibly matching TRBD1 (5 bases). With 5 bases removed from V and 0 bases from J, the gap between germline ends came to 19 bases. The CDR3 contains 18 residues. Germline values: CDR1 SEHNR, CDR2 FQNEAQ (reference sequence). In DNA, the CDR3 is TGTGCCAGCAGCCCACCTCAGGGCAGGGCTACAACTAATGAAAAACTGTTTTTT. Protein: CASSPPQGRATTNEKLFF.

The chain is built from TRBV4-2 and TRBJ2-4; no clear D. Near its end, the DNA agrees better with TRBJ2-5, so the J call may be wrong. CDR1 is LGHNA, CDR2 YNFKEQ, per germline. This CDR3 comprises 14 residues. The CDR3 loop reads CASSQVVVQETQYF. CDR3 coding DNA: TGTGCCAGCAGCCAAGTCGTAGTCCAAGAGACCCAGTACTTC.

This clonotype has just a few counts. The genes are TRBV28 and TRBJ1-1, with 7 bases fitting TRBD1. Germline V gene sequence: CDR1 MDHEN, CDR2 SYDVKM. After removal of 3 bases from V and 1 base from J, the junction contained 11 bases not matched to a gene. The CDR3 is 17 residues long. The CDR3 protein is CASSFRQGVISNTEAFF. CDR3 DNA: TGTGCCAGCAGTTTCAGGCAGGGGGTTATCTCGAACACTGAAGCTTTCTTT.

The chain carries TRBV9 and TRBJ1-1, with D maybe TRBD1 (6 bases). The germline CDR1 and CDR2 sequences are SGDLS and YYNGEE. The germline V and J ends were trimmed by 3 bases and 2 bases, with 14 bases remaining between them. The length of the CDR3 is 15 residues. CDR3 region: CASSGQAASNTEAFF. CDR3 nucleotides: TGTGCCAGCAGCGGACAGGCCGCATCAAACACTGAAGCTTTCTTT.

V gene TRBV24-1 combines with J gene TRBJ2-7; a possible D gene is TRBD2 (5 bases). Germline V gene data show CDR1 as KGHDR and CDR2 as SFDVKD. The CDR3 totals 13 residues. The V gene lost 4 bases and the J gene lost 7 bases, with 13 bases spanning the gap. This chain's CDR3 is CATSEREDREQYF. The CDR3 coding sequence is TGTGCCACCAGTGAGAGGGAAGATCGGGAGCAGTACTTC.

This clonotype was found a few times. The J gene is TRBJ1-2, the V gene TRBV2; tentative D call: TRBD1 (5 bases). This CDR3 contains 14 residues. V gave up 3 bases and J gave up 10 bases, with 18 bases separating them. Germline lookup yields CDR1 SNHLY and CDR2 FYNNEI. CDR3 coding DNA: TGTGCCAGCAGTGACGGAGAGGCAGGGCTCGTCTACACCTTC. This encodes CASSDGEAGLVYTF.

This clonotype was observed a handful of times. V usage is TRBV3-1 and J usage is TRBJ1-2; unclear D gene. V lost 0 bases and J lost 8, with 10 bases in between. CDR3 length: 13 amino acids. Germline lookup yields CDR1 LGHDT and CDR2 YNNKEL (reference sequence). CDR3 sequence (DNA): TGTGCCAGCAGCCAAGACCCCCTGTTAGGCTACACCTTC. Protein sequence: CASSQDPLLGYTF.

V usage is TRBV20-1 and J usage is TRBJ2-3; unclear D gene. This CDR3 is built from 13 residues. Trimming cost V 2 bases and J 4 bases, with 10 bases left between them. Germline-derived CDR1 and CDR2 are DFQATT and SNEGSKA (reference sequence). The CDR3 region is CSARSSAADTQYF. The CDR3 DNA follows: TGCAGTGCTAGATCCAGCGCGGCAGATACGCAGTATTTT.

The V and J genes are TRBV28 and TRBJ2-5; D is undetermined. The CDR3 spans 12 residues. V was shortened by 7 bases and J by 11 bases, with 17 bases between the two germline ends. Germline values: CDR1 MDHEN, CDR2 SYDVKM. The CDR3 here is CASTPSPKEQYF. In nucleotides, the CDR3 is TGTGCCAGCACCCCGTCCCCGAAAGAGCAGTACTTC.

This clonotype was counted only a few times. V is TRBV3-1 and J is TRBJ2-3; the D is unclear. From germline, CDR1 is LGHDT and CDR2 YNNKEL (reference sequence). V lost 1 base and J lost 8, with 7 bases in between. There are 12 residues in the CDR3. CDR3 region: CASSQVGFTQYF. Here the CDR3 DNA reads TGTGCCAGCAGCCAAGTGGGATTTACGCAGTATTTT.

The chain recombines TRBV5-1 with TRBJ2-1, with D possibly TRBD2 on 5 matching bases. This CDR3 has 15 residues. V was clipped by 1 base and J by 5 bases, with 13 bases between them. Germline loops: CDR1 SGHRS, CDR2 YFSETQ. CDR3 DNA sequence: TGCGCCAGCAGCTTGAACGGAGGCCTTAACAATGAGCAGTTCTTC. This codes for CASSLNGGLNNEQFF.

This clonotype was seen a few times. The V and J genes are TRBV13 and TRBJ2-7, with a possible D match to TRBD1 (5 bases). With 0 bases removed from V and 0 bases from J, the gap between germline ends came to 9 bases. Per germline, CDR1 PRHDT and CDR2 FYEKMQ (reference sequence). The CDR3 has 15 residues. The CDR3: CASSLGLGPSYEQYF. Written as DNA, the CDR3 is TGTGCCAGCAGCTTAGGTCTGGGGCCCTCCTACGAGCAGTACTTC.

This sequence joins TRBV30 and TRBJ2-7; the D is unclear. The CDR3 has 12 amino acids. Trimming left V 1 base short and J 5 bases short, with 9 bases between. Germline values: CDR1 GTSNPN, CDR2 SVGIG (reference sequence). The CDR3 reads CAWSALLDEQYF. The CDR3, as DNA: TGTGCCTGGAGTGCCCTACTTGACGAGCAGTACTTC.

The rearrangement uses TRBV9 and TRBJ1-4, with 8 bases identical to TRBD1. CDR3 size: 15 residues. Germline V CDR1 and CDR2: SGDLS, YYNGEE. V lost 0 bases to trimming and J lost 3 bases; unmatched junction nucleotides: 1. The CDR3 nucleotides are TGTGCCAGCAGCGTAGCAGGGGGCCCTAATGAAAAACTGTTTTTT. Amino acid sequence: CASSVAGGPNEKLFF.

The gene calls are TRBV5-6 and TRBJ1-1, with 8 bases lining up with TRBD1. The CDR3 runs 14 residues. Germline V gene lookup returns CDR1 SGHDT and CDR2 YYEEEE. J lost 5 bases, V lost 4 bases, and 7 bases had no gene match. The CDR3 loop is CASSLWQGATEAFF. Written as DNA, the CDR3 is TGTGCCAGCAGCCTATGGCAGGGGGCGACTGAAGCTTTCTTT.

The chain joins TRBV7-2 to TRBJ2-7; D tentatively fits TRBD1 or TRBD2 (6 bases each). V was trimmed by 1 base and J by 0 bases, leaving 16 bases between them. This CDR3 region has 17 residues. CDR1 and CDR2 (germline): SGHTA, FQGNSA. CDR3 sequence: CASSLVGGLANSYEQYF. The CDR3 DNA sequence: TGTGCCAGCAGCTTAGTAGGGGGGCTAGCGAACTCCTACGAGCAGTACTTC. Together with reference TRBV7-2 and TRBJ2-7, the CDR3 gives the full variable domain: GAGVSQSPSNKVTEKGKDVELRCDPISGHTALYWYRQSLGQGLEFLIYFQGNSAPDKSGLPSDRFSAERTGGSVSTLTIQRTQQEDSAVYLCASSLVGGLANSYEQYFGPGTRLTVT.

This clonotype was seen a handful of times. The CDR3 DNA reads as TGTGCCAGCAGCTTAGGTTACGATATGGGACAGGCATATGAAAAACTGTTTTTT. It yields the protein CASSLGYDMGQAYEKLFF. The rearrangement uses TRBV7-2 and TRBJ1-4; the match to TRBD1 covers 8 bases. Germline assignment: CDR1 SGHTA and CDR2 FQGNSA. The CDR3 has 18 amino acids. V gave up 1 base and J gave up 6 bases; unmatched junction bases: 13. Filled out from reference TRBV7-2 and TRBJ1-4, the complete variable domain reads GAGVSQSPSNKVTEKGKDVELRCDPISGHTALYWYRQSLGQGLEFLIYFQGNSAPDKSGLPSDRFSAERTGGSVSTLTIQRTQQEDSAVYLCASSLGYDMGQAYEKLFFGSGTQLSVL.

This clonotype was seen only a few times. A much larger clone differs by one base, so this may be a read error. The chain combines TRBV5-5 with TRBJ2-1; D remains unclear. Near its end, the DNA agrees better with TRBJ2-7, so the J call may be wrong. The CDR3 length is 15 residues. Germline lookup yields CDR1 SGHKS and CDR2 YYEKEE (reference sequence). Here the CDR3 DNA reads TGTGCCAGCAGCTTGGATGGAGTCTCCTACAATGAGCAGTACTTC. Protein sequence: CASSLDGVSYNEQYF.

This clonotype has a handful of counts. The V call is TRBV20-1, the J call TRBJ2-3; TRBD2 agrees at 10 bases. There are 16 residues in the CDR3. The ends lost 5 bases at V and 3 bases at J; junction bases unmatched: 11. Germline V gives CDR1 DFQATT, CDR2 SNEGSKA (reference sequence). The CDR3 sequence is CSARMFSGGLTDTQYF. The CDR3 bases are TGCAGTGCTCGGATGTTTAGCGGGGGGCTGACAGATACGCAGTATTTT.

The chain employs TRBV20-1 and TRBJ1-2; D possibly corresponds to TRBD1 (5 bases). This CDR3 comprises 12 residues. The germline gives CDR1 DFQATT, CDR2 SNEGSKA (reference sequence). V was pared by 6 bases and J by 6 bases, with 14 bases between. In nucleotides, the CDR3 is TGCAGTGCCCCCGTACAGGTCGATGGCTACACCTTC. Its translation is CSAPVQVDGYTF.

This chain connects TRBV20-1 to TRBJ2-3; 9 positions agree with TRBD2. Looked up from germline, CDR1 is DFQATT and CDR2 is SNEGSKA (reference sequence). This CDR3 is 16 amino acids long. The ends lost 3 bases at V and 7 bases at J; junction bases unmatched: 14. The CDR3 loop reads CSARDYPRGGLYTQYF. CDR3 coding DNA: TGCAGTGCTAGGGATTACCCGCGGGGGGGCCTCTATACGCAGTATTTT.

The J gene is TRBJ1-2, the V gene TRBV4-3; D gene unclear. Germline lookup yields CDR1 LGHNA and CDR2 YSLEER. This CDR3 contains 16 residues. The V gene lost 0 bases and the J gene lost 1 base, with 12 bases spanning the gap. The CDR3 here is CASSQEKAVFNYGYTF. CDR3 sequence (DNA): TGCGCCAGCAGCCAAGAGAAGGCAGTATTTAACTATGGCTACACCTTC.

This rearrangement joins TRBV7-3 to TRBJ2-1, with a tentative D call TRBD2 (6 bases). V lost 5 bases, J lost 5 bases, and 13 bases lay in between. CDR1 and CDR2 (germline): SGHTA, FQGTGA. The CDR3 sequence is 14 residues long. In nucleotides, the CDR3 is TGTGCCAGCAGCCTCGTGGCGGGGCACAATGAGCAGTTCTTC. Amino acids: CASSLVAGHNEQFF. Full variable domain (rest looked up from reference TRBV7-3 and TRBJ2-1): GAGVSQTPSNKVTEKGKYVELRCDPISGHTALYWYRQSLGQGPEFLIYFQGTGAADDSGLPNDRFFAVRPEGSVSTLKIQRTERGDSAVYLCASSLVAGHNEQFFGPGTRLTVL.

This clonotype was detected many times. The junction shows a germline mismatch at one end, possibly a read error. This chain connects TRBV5-1 to TRBJ2-1, with D maybe TRBD2 (5 bases). Looked up from germline, CDR1 is SGHRS and CDR2 is YFSETQ. The CDR3 extends over 15 amino acids. In DNA form, the CDR3 reads TGTGCCAGCAGCTTAGAGGGTCGAAGTTACAATGAGCAGTTCTTC. Protein: CASSLEGRSYNEQFF. The variable domain in full, completed from reference TRBV5-1 and TRBJ2-1, reads KAGVTQTPRYLIKTRGQQVTLSCSPISGHRSVSWYQQTPGQGLQFLFEYFSETQRNKGNFPGRFSGRQFSNSRSEMNVSTLELGDSALYLCASSLEGRSYNEQFFGPGTRLTVL.

The CDR3 sequence is CASSPRGLLHGYTF. CDR3 coding DNA: TGTGCCAGCTCACCACGAGGACTATTACATGGCTACACCTTC. V gene TRBV18 combines with J gene TRBJ1-2; D not resolved. The germline V and J ends were trimmed by 1 base and 6 bases, with 12 bases remaining between them. Germline assignment: CDR1 KGHSH and CDR2 LQKENI. The CDR3 consists of 14 residues.

The chain has TRBV15 and TRBJ1-1; a possible D gene is TRBD1 (5 bases). V lost 1 base and J 11 bases, leaving 11 bases between the germline ends. Germline CDR1 and CDR2: LNHNV and YYDKDF (reference sequence). This CDR3 is built from 12 residues. The CDR3 spells CATSRGRGWAFF. The CDR3 DNA is TGTGCCACCAGCAGAGGAAGGGGATGGGCTTTCTTT.

This clonotype was seen a few times. This rearrangement joins TRBV20-1 to TRBJ2-1, with D possibly called TRBD1 or TRBD2 (5 bases each). CDR3 length: 15 residues. Trimming took off 5 bases at V and 4 bases at J, with 18 bases between the two ends. Germline CDR1 reads DFQATT; CDR2 reads SNEGSKA (reference sequence). CDR3 DNA: TGCAGTGCTTTGAAGCCTGGGGGATTTTACAATGAGCAGTTCTTC. This translates into CSALKPGGFYNEQFF.

The sample holds a few counts of this clonotype. This sequence joins TRBV12-3 or TRBV12-4 and TRBJ1-4; D unresolved. Trimming removed 7 bases from V and 8 bases from J, with 11 bases in between. The CDR3 has 12 residues. This CDR3 reads CASTVESEKLFF. The CDR3 DNA sequence: TGTGCCAGCACCGTAGAGTCCGAAAAACTGTTTTTT.

J is TRBJ2-1 and V is TRBV7-9; 10 positions agree with TRBD1. J lost 0 bases, V lost 7 bases, and 6 bases had no gene match. The CDR3 runs 16 residues. Germline V lookup: CDR1 SEHNR, CDR2 FQNEAQ (reference sequence). CDR3 protein: CASTQTGGLSYNEQFF. DNA for the CDR3: TGTGCCAGCACCCAGACAGGGGGCCTCTCCTACAATGAGCAGTTCTTC.

The chain joins TRBV13 to TRBJ1-2; D unclear. The CDR3 consists of 12 residues. Per the germline V gene, CDR1 is PRHDT and CDR2 is FYEKMQ (reference sequence). The V end lost 2 bases, the J end lost 7 bases, and 8 bases lay between the germline ends. CDR3 region: CASSLTAAGYTF. DNA of the CDR3: TGTGCCAGCAGCTTAACGGCAGCTGGCTACACCTTC.

The rearrangement links TRBV4-2 to TRBJ1-1; 7 bases map to TRBD1. Germline loops: CDR1 LGHNA, CDR2 YNFKEQ. The CDR3 has 14 residues. J gave up 5 bases and V 1 base, and 4 bases lay outside the gene matches. DNA of the CDR3: TGTGCCAGCAGCCAAGTCACAGGGGTGACTGAAGCTTTCTTT. Translated, it gives CASSQVTGVTEAFF.